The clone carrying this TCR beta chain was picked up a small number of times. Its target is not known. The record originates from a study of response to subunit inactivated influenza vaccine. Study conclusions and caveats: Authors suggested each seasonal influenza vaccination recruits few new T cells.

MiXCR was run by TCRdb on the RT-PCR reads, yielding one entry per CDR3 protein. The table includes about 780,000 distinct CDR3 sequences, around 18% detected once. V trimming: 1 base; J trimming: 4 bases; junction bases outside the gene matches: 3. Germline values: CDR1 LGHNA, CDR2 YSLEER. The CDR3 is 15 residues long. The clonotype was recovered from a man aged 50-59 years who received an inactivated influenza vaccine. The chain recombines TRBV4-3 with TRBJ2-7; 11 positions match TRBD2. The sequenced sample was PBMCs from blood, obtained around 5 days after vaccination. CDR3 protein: CASSQAGTSGYEQYF. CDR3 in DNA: TGCGCCAGCAGCCAAGCCGGGACTAGCGGATACGAGCAGTACTTC.